Following are 15 T cell receptor beta chains from one sample sequenced in a study of cytotoxic CD8 clonotypes in ibrutinib-treated CLL. Assay used: immunoSEQ multiplex PCR; TCRdb lists only in-frame clones, some missing. The sample carries about 16,000 clones, around 67% recorded once. Sequencing was performed on PBMCs, taken before ibrutinib treatment. These TCRs come from a human donor with chronic lymphocytic leukemia.

The chain joins TRBV2 to TRBJ1-1; no clear D. Germline CDR1 and CDR2: SNHLY and FYNNEI. V was pared by 7 bases and J by 5 bases, with 17 bases between. CDR3 length: 14 amino acids. CDR3 DNA sequence: TGTGCCAGCAAGCTAGGGTTGGTAGGTACTGAAGCTTTCTTT. Translated: CASKLGLVGTEAFF.

A single count supports this clone. The chain uses TRBV18 and TRBJ2-7; tentative D call: TRBD2 (5 bases). Germline V CDR1 and CDR2: KGHSH, LQKENI. Trimming stripped 3 bases from V and 5 bases from J, with 17 bases between. CDR3 length: 15 residues. CDR3 sequence: CASSPGAVGVDEQYF. The CDR3, as DNA: TGTGCCAGCTCACCGGGTGCGGTCGGGGTGGACGAGCAGTACTTC.

The V and J genes are TRBV10-3 and TRBJ1-1; a weak D match, TRBD1 (6 bases). Germline CDR1 is ENHRY and CDR2 is SYGVKD. The V and J ends lost 9 bases and 4 bases respectively, with 12 bases between them. CDR3 length: 12 amino acids. CDR3 coding DNA: TGTGCCATAGCAGGGGAGGCCACTGAAGCTTTCTTT. Translating it yields CAIAGEATEAFF.

This clone was observed a handful of times. The chain recombines TRBV6-1 with TRBJ1-5, with D possibly TRBD1 on 5 matching bases. The V gene lost 3 bases and the J gene lost 3 bases, with 12 bases spanning the gap. This CDR3 spans 15 amino acids. Germline CDR1 MNHNS, CDR2 SASEGT. The CDR3 loop reads CASSEVTGNNQPQHF. CDR3 bases: TGTGCCAGCAGTGAGGTAACAGGAAACAATCAGCCCCAGCATTTT.

The rearrangement links TRBV5-1 to TRBJ2-5; 9 nucleotides line up with TRBD2. CDR1 is SGHRS, CDR2 YFSETQ, per germline. Losses at the gene ends were 0 bases for V and 3 bases for J; bases not matched to a gene: 3. CDR3 length: 15 amino acids. The CDR3 protein is CASSLERGAEETQYF. The CDR3 nucleotides are TGCGCCAGCAGCTTGGAGCGGGGGGCGGAAGAGACCCAGTACTTC.

The chain has TRBV5-4 and TRBJ2-7; 9 bases map to TRBD1. Germline V lookup: CDR1 SGHNT, CDR2 YYREEE (reference sequence). This CDR3 contains 15 residues. Trimming took 1 base from V and 4 from J; bases not matched to a gene: 6. CDR3 amino acids: CASSLSGTGLYEQYF. CDR3 coding DNA: TGTGCCAGCAGCTTGAGCGGGACAGGGCTGTACGAGCAGTACTTC.

This clone was picked up a small number of times. The chain couples TRBV7-9 to TRBJ1-6; tentative D call: TRBD1 (5 bases). The CDR3 sequence is 15 residues long. V lost 5 bases to trimming and J lost 9 bases, with 17 bases between them. Germline loops: CDR1 SEHNR, CDR2 FQNEAQ (reference sequence). For the CDR3, the DNA is TGTGCCAGCAGCCCCTCCGGGGCATCGGGTTCACCCCTCCACTTT. The encoded protein is CASSPSGASGSPLHF.

This clone is judged medium-sized. The V and J genes are TRBV7-2 and TRBJ2-6; D gene unclear. The CDR3 length is 19 residues. With 1 base removed from V and 1 base from J, the gap between germline ends came to 17 bases. Germline V gives CDR1 SGHTA, CDR2 FQGNSA. The DNA for the CDR3 is TGTGCCAGCAGCTTAGATCCCGTCAGGTTAGATTCTGGGGCCAACGTCCTGACTTTC. This encodes CASSLDPVRLDSGANVLTF.

This clone has a handful of counts. The chain links TRBV11-2 to TRBJ1-5; D gene ambiguous. V lost 2 bases to trimming and J lost 1 base, with 3 bases between them. This CDR3 spans 13 amino acids. Germline CDR1 reads SGHAT; CDR2 reads FQNNGV. CDR3 loop: CASSLTSNQPQHF. The DNA of the CDR3 is TGTGCCAGCAGCTTAACGAGCAATCAGCCCCAGCATTTT. Drawing the rest from reference TRBV11-2 and TRBJ1-5, the complete variable domain is EAGVAQSPRYKIIEKRQSVAFWCNPISGHATLYWYQQILGQGPKLLIQFQNNGVVDDSQLPKDRFSAERLKGVDSTLKIQPAKLEDSAVYLCASSLTSNQPQHFGDGTRLSIL.

The chain combines TRBV18 with TRBJ1-1, with unresolved D. This CDR3 is 13 amino acids long. V dropped 4 bases and J dropped 3 bases, with 9 bases sitting between them. From germline, CDR1 is KGHSH and CDR2 LQKENI. The CDR3 loop is CASSRLMDTEAFF. The DNA of the CDR3 is TGTGCCAGCTCACGATTAATGGACACTGAAGCTTTCTTT.

The chain is built from TRBV7-9 and TRBJ1-2; D perhaps matches TRBD1 (5 bases). CDR3 length: 13 residues. Germline CDR1 SEHNR, CDR2 FQNEAQ (reference sequence). Trimming removed 4 bases from V and 6 bases from J, with 12 bases in between. This CDR3 reads CASSSAGWDGYTF. The CDR3 coding sequence is TGTGCCAGCAGCTCCGCAGGGTGGGATGGCTACACCTTC.

This clone was detected a few times. This sequence joins TRBV19 and TRBJ1-2, with unresolved D. CDR1 LNHDA and CDR2 SQIVND come from the germline V gene (reference sequence). CDR3 length: 14 residues. V shed 5 bases and J shed 4 bases, with 14 bases lying between them. DNA of the CDR3: TGTGCCAGTAGTGACCCTAGAATGGGCTATGGCTACACCTTC. Its translation: CASSDPRMGYGYTF.

V usage is TRBV4-1 and J usage is TRBJ1-3; 8 nucleotides line up with TRBD1. The CDR3 has 16 residues. V lost 4 bases and J lost 2; bases outside the gene matches: 7. Germline assignment: CDR1 MGHRA and CDR2 YSYEKL. This chain's CDR3 is CASSLGQGKTGNTIYF. CDR3 DNA sequence: TGCGCCAGCAGCCTCGGACAGGGCAAAACTGGAAACACCATATATTTT.

The chain links TRBV11-3 to TRBJ1-1, with a tentative D call TRBD1 (6 bases). Germline-derived CDR1 and CDR2 are SGHNT and YENEEA. The CDR3 sequence is 14 residues long. The V and J ends lost 5 bases and 4 bases respectively, with 14 bases between them. For the CDR3, the DNA is TGTGCCAGCAGCATAGCAGGGGTAGGCACTGAAGCTTTCTTT. Translating it yields CASSIAGVGTEAFF.

Turning to this clone: This sequence is one base from a far larger clone and is likely a read error. V gene TRBV4-2 combines with J gene TRBJ2-1; possible D gene TRBD2, 6 bases. Germline lookup yields CDR1 LGHNA and CDR2 YNFKEQ. V gave up 0 bases and J gave up 3 bases, with 6 bases separating them. The CDR3 totals 14 residues. The CDR3 sequence is CASSQEGLYNEQFF. The CDR3 DNA reads TGTGCCAGCAGCCAAGAGGGACTCTACAATGAGCAGTTCTTC.